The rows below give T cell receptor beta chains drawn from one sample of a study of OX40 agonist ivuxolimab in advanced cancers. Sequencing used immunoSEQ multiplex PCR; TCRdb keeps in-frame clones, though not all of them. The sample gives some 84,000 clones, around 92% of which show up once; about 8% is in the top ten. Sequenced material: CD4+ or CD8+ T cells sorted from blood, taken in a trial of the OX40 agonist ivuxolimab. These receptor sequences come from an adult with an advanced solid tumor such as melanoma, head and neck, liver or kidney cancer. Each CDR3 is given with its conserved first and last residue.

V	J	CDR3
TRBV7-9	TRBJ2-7	CASSDTGYSYEQYF
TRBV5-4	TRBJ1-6	CASSSPEGGWNSPLHF
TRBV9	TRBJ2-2	CASSPWDAPNTGELFF
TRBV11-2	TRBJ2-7	CASSPQGLRSYEQYF
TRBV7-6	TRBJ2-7	CASSPPGGTGLSYEQYF
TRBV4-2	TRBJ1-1	CASSQVTSRDTEAFF
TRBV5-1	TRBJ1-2	CASSPRQGPGYTF
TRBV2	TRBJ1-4	CASSDMTGGYVNEKLFF
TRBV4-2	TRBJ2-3	CASSQVASGGIDTQYF
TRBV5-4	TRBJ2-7	CASSFLGGYEQYF
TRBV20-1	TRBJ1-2	CSARRTGGYTF
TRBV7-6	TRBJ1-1	CASSLALGRAEAFF
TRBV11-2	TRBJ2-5	CASSKGRHTAQETQYF
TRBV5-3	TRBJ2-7	CASSARGQHTYEQYF
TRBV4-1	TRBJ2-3	CASSPSLAGGPVSDTQYF
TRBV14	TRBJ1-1	CASSRAGVMNTEAFF
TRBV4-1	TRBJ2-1	CASSRQGAGGPGEQFF
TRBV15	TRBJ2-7	CATSREQGAGYEQYF
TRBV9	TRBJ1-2	CASSVEDRTYGYTF
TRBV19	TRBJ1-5	CASRDWDSGQPQHF
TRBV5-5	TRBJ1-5	CASSLASENQPQHF
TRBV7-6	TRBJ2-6	CASSLALGALGANVLTF
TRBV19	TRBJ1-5	CASSIQFFSNQPQHF
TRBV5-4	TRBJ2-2	CASMPLGTGELFF
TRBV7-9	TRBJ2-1	CASERGGPSYNEQFF
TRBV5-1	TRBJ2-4	CASSTYRGGGNIQYF
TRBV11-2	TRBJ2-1	CASSLHQRGSAYNEQFF
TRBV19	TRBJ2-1	CASSIRGVWGNEQFF
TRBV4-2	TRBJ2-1	CASSQAPPGTSNSYNEQFF
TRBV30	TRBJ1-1	CAWSRDTEAFF
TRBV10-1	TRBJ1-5	CASSNRGNQPQHF
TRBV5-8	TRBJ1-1	CASSWTIPPEAFF
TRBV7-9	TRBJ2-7	CASTGRTGDHGEQYF